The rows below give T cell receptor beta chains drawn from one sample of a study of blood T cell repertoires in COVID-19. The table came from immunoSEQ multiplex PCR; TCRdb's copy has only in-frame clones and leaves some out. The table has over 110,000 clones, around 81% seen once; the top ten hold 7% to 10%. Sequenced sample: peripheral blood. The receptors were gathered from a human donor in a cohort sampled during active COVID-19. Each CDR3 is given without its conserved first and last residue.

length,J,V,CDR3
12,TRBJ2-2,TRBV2,ASRRQGNTGELF
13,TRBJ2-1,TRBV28,ASSPSGLVYNEQF
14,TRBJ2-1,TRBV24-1,ATSDGSGSSYNEQF
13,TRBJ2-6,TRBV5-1,ASSLVGSGANVLT
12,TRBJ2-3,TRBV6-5,ASKRGTSTDTQY
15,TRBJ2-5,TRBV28,ASSPQAGGRGPETQY
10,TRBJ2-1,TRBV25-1,ASRAGLASQF
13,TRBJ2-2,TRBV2,ASSGRVTNTGELF
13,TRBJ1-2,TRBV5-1,ASSPAGTGGYGYT
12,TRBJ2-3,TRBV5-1,ASSFDRAADTQY